This T cell receptor beta chain was sequenced during a study of early T cells in non-severe SARS-CoV-2 infection. Germline V lookup: CDR1 MNHEY, CDR2 SVGAGI. This CDR3 has 15 residues. Deletions cut 6 bases from V and 1 base from J, with 13 bases between. TCRdb analysed the 5' RACE reads with MiXCR anew, one entry per CDR3 protein. The sample contains approximately 50,000 distinct CDR3 sequences, approximately 8% of which appear only once. The clonotype originates from an adult who was a healthcare worker with PCR-confirmed SARS-CoV-2 infection or an uninfected control (not recorded which). The chain carries TRBV6-5 and TRBJ1-5; possibly TRBD1 for D (6 bases). The sample taken for sequencing was whole blood. CDR3 bases: TGTGCCAGCAGGCCCGCAGGACAGAGCAATCAGCCCCAGCATTTT. Its protein is CASRPAGQSNQPQHF.